This TCR beta chain was observed in a study of cytomegalovirus exposure and HLA in healthy donors. Background on the study: Both the approximately 120 validation repertoires and the 666 first-cohort repertoires used the same platform, as reported by a later analysis.

The ends were cut back, 5 bases at V and 3 bases at J, with 11 bases in the middle. Germline V gives CDR1 LGHNA, CDR2 YSLEER. This CDR3 region has 15 residues. Profiling relied on immunoSEQ multiplex PCR, and the TCRdb table lists in-frame clones only, not all of them. Of a few hundred thousand clones listed, 80% to 90% were seen once; the top ten hold approximately 1%. Regarding this clone: The antigen remains undetermined.

Study-level results: High specificity and sensitivity for cytomegalovirus status were reported for the classifier. The study put around 180 TCR beta chains on its list as cytomegalovirus-associated.

Specimen: PBMCs. The TCR comes from a woman aged 18-29 years in good health and CMV-seronegative. The rearrangement joins TRBV4-3 to TRBJ1-6; the D gene is possibly TRBD1 (6 bases). CDR3 DNA: TGCGCCAGCAGCAGCGGACAGTTCTATAATTCACCCCTCCACTTT. Encoded protein: CASSSGQFYNSPLHF.